The entry below gives a single T cell receptor beta chain sequence along with its context. Its specificity is unknown. The germline CDR1 and CDR2 sequences are SGHRS and YFSETQ. The ends lost 4 bases at V and 2 bases at J; junction bases unmatched: 5. The CDR3 has 15 residues. This entry is derived from a study of OX40 agonist ivuxolimab in advanced cancers. Study details: Patients assigned to dose escalation were diagnosed with hepatocellular carcinoma, melanoma, renal cell or head and neck cancer. Partial responses were achieved by three patients, of whom one had hepatocellular carcinoma and two had cutaneous melanoma. Study-wide findings and caveats: With doses of 0.1 to 3.0 mg/kg, CD4+ and CD8+ blood T cells had undergone clonal expansion by week 6. Antigen targets of the expanded peripheral T cells went undetermined.

Clones were read by immunoSEQ multiplex PCR, and TCRdb kept only the in-frame ones, dropping some. The sample has approximately 100,000 clones; 90% are singletons. Sequenced here: CD4+ or CD8+ T cells sorted from blood, sampled in a trial of the OX40 agonist ivuxolimab. The TCR was taken from an adult with an advanced solid tumor such as melanoma, head and neck, liver or kidney cancer. This chain uses TRBV5-1 with TRBJ2-3; 9 nucleotides line up with TRBD1. CDR3 residues: CASSPGTGNTDTQYF. The DNA for the CDR3 is TGCGCCAGCAGCCCCGGGACAGGGAACACAGATACGCAGTATTTT.